Included here is one TCR beta chain sequence, with context. This specimen comes from a study of cytomegalovirus exposure and HLA in healthy donors. Study context: Inside one of the first data releases sat around 77 million unique TCRs taken from HLA-typed donors.

There were likely unrecorded immune exposures, though donors were nominally healthy when sampled. Germline V gene lookup returns CDR1 SQVTM and CDR2 ANQGSEA. Germline trimming cut 1 base from V and 3 bases from J; bases unmatched to any gene: 6. This CDR3 spans 15 amino acids. PCR was performed using 60 Vbeta and 13 Jbeta primers. Here immunoSEQ multiplex PCR was the method, and the copy in TCRdb shows in-frame clones only, minus some. This sample has 200,000 to 250,000 clones, with about 80% found just once. The TCR was taken from a man in his late teens or twenties in good health and CMV-seronegative. This chain connects TRBV29-1 to TRBJ2-1, with 7 bases fitting TRBD2. The sequencing sample was made of PBMCs. This chain's CDR3 is CSVEGGRGSYNEQFF. CDR3 nucleotides: TGCAGCGTTGAAGGGGGCCGCGGGAGCTACAATGAGCAGTTCTTC.